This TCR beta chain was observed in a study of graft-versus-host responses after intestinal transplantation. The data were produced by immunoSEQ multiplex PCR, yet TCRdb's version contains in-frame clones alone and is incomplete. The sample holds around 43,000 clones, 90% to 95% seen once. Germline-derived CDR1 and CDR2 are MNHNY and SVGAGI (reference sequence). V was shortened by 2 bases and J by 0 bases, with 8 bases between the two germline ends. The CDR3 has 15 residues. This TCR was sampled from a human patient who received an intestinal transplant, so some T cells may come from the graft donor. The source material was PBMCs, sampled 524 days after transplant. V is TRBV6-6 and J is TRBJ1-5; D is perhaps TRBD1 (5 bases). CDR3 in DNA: TGTGCCAGCAGTTACAGGGGTAATAGCAATCAGCCCCAGCATTTT. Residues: CASSYRGNSNQPQHF.